The clone carrying this T cell receptor beta chain was seen at least ten times. The antigen is undetermined. TCRdb re-derived calls from the 5' RACE reads in MiXCR, one entry per CDR3 protein. This sample has 90,000 to 120,000 distinct CDR3 sequences, with around 24% found just once. The CDR3 runs to 15 residues. Germline CDR1 SNHLY, CDR2 FYNNEI. The V gene lost 5 bases and the J gene lost 1 base, with 12 bases spanning the gap. This sample was included in a study of CD8 T cells in ankylosing spondylitis. General study results and limits: Seven to nine highly homologous variants formed a TCR beta motif that appeared characteristic of ankylosing spondylitis blood. The study looked at matched synovial fluid samples from ankylosing spondylitis patients. Disease-linked clones were reported to be significantly enriched there.

Sequencing input: synovial fluid, either unsorted or a sorted T cell fraction (not recorded which). The chain uses TRBV2 and TRBJ2-1; D might be TRBD2 (6 bases). The clonotype originates from a male donor with ankylosing spondylitis. CDR3 bases: TGTGCCAGCAGTCTATCTAGCGCTTCCTACAATGAGCAGTTCTTC. Amino acid sequence: CASSLSSASYNEQFF.